This T cell receptor (beta chain) derives from a study of cytomegalovirus exposure and HLA in healthy donors. Germline CDR1 SGHDT, CDR2 YYEEEE. The CDR3 spans 13 residues. V gave up 2 bases and J gave up 14 bases, with 18 bases separating them. The PCR ran on 60 Vbeta and 13 Jbeta primers. The protocol was immunoSEQ multiplex PCR, while the TCRdb copy is restricted to in-frame clones and leaves out a portion. The data include about 88,000 clones; the top ten clones carry about 5.5%. The chain links TRBV5-6 to TRBJ2-3, with a possible D match to TRBD1 (7 bases). The source material was PBMCs. The clonotype was recovered from a girl between 5 and 17 years old in good health and CMV-seropositive. CDR3 nucleotides: TGTGCCAGCAGCTTTACCTATCAGGGGGGCAGGTATTTT. Residues: CASSFTYQGGRYF.